This T cell receptor (beta chain) originates from a study of blood T cell repertoires in COVID-19. Study background: The cDNA or gDNA used as material had been derived from T cells, B-cell-depleted T cells, or PBMCs.

Germline values: CDR1 MDHEN, CDR2 SYDVKM. V lost 8 bases, J lost 3 bases, and 10 bases lay in between. This CDR3 is built from 13 residues. TCRdb keeps only in-frame clones here, not all; method: immunoSEQ multiplex PCR. The profile covers 300,000 or so clones, with roughly 84% appearing a single time and 1% taken by the ten largest. This chain uses TRBV28 with TRBJ2-2; D unresolved. This receptor was identified in a man between 45 and 60 years old with active or convalescent COVID-19. The material sequenced was peripheral blood. The chain's CDR3 is CASLRRDTGELFF. Written as DNA, the CDR3 is TGTGCCAGCTTGAGACGGGACACCGGGGAGCTGTTTTTT.